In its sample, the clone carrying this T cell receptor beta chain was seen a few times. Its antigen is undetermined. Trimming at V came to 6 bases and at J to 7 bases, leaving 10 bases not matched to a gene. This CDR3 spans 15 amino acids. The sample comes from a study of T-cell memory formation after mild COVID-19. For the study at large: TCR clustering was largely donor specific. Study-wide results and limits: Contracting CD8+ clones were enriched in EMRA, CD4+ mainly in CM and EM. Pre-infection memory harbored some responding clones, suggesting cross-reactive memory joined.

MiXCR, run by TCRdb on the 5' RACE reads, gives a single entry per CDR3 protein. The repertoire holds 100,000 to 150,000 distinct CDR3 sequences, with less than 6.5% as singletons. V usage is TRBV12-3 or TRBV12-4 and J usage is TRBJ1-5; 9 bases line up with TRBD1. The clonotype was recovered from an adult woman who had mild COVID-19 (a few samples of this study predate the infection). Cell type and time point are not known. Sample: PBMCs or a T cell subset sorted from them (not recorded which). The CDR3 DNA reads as TGTGCCAGCAGCCCCACAGGGGGCGAAGAGCAGCCCCAGCATTTT. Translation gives CASSPTGGEEQPQHF.